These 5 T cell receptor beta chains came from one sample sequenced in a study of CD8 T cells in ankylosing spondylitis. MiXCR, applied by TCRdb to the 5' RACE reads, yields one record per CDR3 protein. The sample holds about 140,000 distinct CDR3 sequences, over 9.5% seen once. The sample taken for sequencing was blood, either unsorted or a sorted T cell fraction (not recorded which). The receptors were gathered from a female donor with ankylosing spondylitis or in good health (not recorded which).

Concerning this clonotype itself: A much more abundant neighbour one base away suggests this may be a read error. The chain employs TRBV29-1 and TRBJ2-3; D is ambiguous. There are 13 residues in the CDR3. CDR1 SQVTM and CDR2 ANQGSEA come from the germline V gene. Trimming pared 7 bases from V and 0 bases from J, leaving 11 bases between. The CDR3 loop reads CSAEPESTDTQYF. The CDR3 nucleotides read TGCAGCGCCGAACCGGAGAGCACAGATACGCAGTATTTT.

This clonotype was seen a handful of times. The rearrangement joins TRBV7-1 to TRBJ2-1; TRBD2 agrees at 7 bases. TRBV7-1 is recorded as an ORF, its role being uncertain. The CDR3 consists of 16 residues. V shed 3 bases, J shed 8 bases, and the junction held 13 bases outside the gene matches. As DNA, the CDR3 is TGTGCCAGCAGCTCCGGCCCTGGCGGGAGTGTAGATGAGCAGTTCTTC. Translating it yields CASSSGPGGSVDEQFF.

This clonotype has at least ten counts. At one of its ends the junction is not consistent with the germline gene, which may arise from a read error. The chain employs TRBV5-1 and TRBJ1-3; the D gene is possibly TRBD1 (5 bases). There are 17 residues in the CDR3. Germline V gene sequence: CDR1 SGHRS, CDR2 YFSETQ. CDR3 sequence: CASSLGHQGNSGNTIYF. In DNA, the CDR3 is TGCGCCAGCAGTTTGGGCCACCAGGGAAACTCTGGAAACACCATATATTTT.

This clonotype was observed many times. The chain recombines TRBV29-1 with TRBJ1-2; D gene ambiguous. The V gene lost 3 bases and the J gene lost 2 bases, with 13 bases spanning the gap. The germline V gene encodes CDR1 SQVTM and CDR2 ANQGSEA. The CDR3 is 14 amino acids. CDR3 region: CSVDITGVNYGYTF. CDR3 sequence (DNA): TGCAGCGTTGATATAACGGGAGTCAACTATGGCTACACCTTC.

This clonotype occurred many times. CDR3 sequence (DNA): TGCGCCAGCAGCTTTCTAATAGGGGATGAGCAGTTCTTC. It specifies CASSFLIGDEQFF. The chain employs TRBV5-1 and TRBJ2-1; tentative D call: TRBD1 (5 bases). CDR1 and CDR2 (germline): SGHRS, YFSETQ. The V and J ends lost 2 bases and 8 bases respectively, with 11 bases between them. The length of the CDR3 is 13 residues.